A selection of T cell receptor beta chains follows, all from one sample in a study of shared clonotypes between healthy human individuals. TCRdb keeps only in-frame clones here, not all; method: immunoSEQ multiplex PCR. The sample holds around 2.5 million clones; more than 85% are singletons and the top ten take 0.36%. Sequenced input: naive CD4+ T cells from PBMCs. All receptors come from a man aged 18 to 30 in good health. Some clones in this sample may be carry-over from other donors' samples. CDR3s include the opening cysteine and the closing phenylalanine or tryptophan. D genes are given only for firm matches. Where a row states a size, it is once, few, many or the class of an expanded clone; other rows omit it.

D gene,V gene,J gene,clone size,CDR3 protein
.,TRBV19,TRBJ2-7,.,CASSPRTGERGYEQYF
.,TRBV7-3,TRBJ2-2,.,CASSLRGSANTGELFF
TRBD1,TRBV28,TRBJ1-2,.,CASSLRTGRGNYGYTF
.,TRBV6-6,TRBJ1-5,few,CASRSAGAYSNQPQHF
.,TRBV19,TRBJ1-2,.,CASRGDGYTF
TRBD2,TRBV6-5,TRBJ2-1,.,CASSRTLAGGNEQFF
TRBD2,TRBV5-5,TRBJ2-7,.,CASSQGLAENYEQYF
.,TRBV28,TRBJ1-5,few,CASSSRRNQPQHF
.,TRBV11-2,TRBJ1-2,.,CASSPRRGTSNYGYTF
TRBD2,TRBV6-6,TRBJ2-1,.,CASRERGNNEQFF
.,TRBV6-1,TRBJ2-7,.,CASSEASAGQYF
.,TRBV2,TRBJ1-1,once,CASSAAPMNTEAFF
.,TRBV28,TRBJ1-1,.,CASSLSDLNTEAFF
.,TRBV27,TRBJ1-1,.,CASSQSPMNTEAFF
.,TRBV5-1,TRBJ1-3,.,CASRETSGTIYF
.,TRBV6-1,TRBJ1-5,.,CASFQGGNQPQHF
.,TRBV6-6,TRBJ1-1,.,CASSTTGRDTEAFF
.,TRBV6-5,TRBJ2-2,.,CASRVFPNTGELFF
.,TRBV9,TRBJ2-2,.,CASSVEIFRGTGELFF
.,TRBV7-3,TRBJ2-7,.,CASSFIPGAGEQYF
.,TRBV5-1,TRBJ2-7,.,CASSLAAGLPNEQYF
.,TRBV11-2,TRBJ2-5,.,CASSLDRWETQYF
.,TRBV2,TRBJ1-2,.,CASTNPGGLVDNYGYTF
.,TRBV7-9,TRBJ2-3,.,CASSLARTDTQYF
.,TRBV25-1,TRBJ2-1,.,CASSGDNEQFF